These 13 T cell receptor beta chains were all obtained from the same sample, sequenced in a study of T cell repertoires in cytomegalovirus infection. TCRdb redid the calling of the reads with MiXCR, one entry per CDR3 protein. The data show about 280,000 distinct CDR3 sequences, around 20% seen once. Their recognized antigens are unknown. The sequencing used cultured PBMCs, collected from culture after CMV antigen stimulation. All receptors derive from a human donor in good health (CMV status not recorded). Some clones in this sample may be carry-over from other donors' samples.

The chain employs TRBV10-3 and TRBJ1-5; D remains ambiguous. Germline assignment: CDR1 ENHRY and CDR2 SYGVKD. V was pared by 6 bases and J by 7 bases, with 10 bases between. The CDR3 contains 12 residues. The CDR3 nucleotides are TGTGCCATCAGGAACATAGGCCAGCCCCAGCATTTT. Protein sequence: CAIRNIGQPQHF.

The chain couples TRBV7-2 to TRBJ2-6; TRBD1 might be the D (5 bases). The CDR3 consists of 15 residues. The V end lost 2 bases, the J end lost 3 bases, and 8 bases lay between the germline ends. Germline-derived CDR1 and CDR2 are SGHTA and FQGNSA. For the CDR3, the DNA is TGTGCCAGCAGCTTAAGGGGCAATGGGGCCAACGTCCTGACTTTC. It translates to CASSLRGNGANVLTF.

The chain employs TRBV28 and TRBJ1-5; D not certain. The CDR3 sequence is 15 residues long. V shed 5 bases and J shed 3 bases, with 14 bases lying between them. Germline V lookup: CDR1 MDHEN, CDR2 SYDVKM. The chain's CDR3 is CASSPLASPNQPQHF. CDR3 nucleotides: TGTGCCAGCAGTCCTCTGGCAAGTCCCAATCAGCCCCAGCATTTT.

V gene TRBV27 combines with J gene TRBJ2-1, with 13 bases matching TRBD2. V lost 5 bases and J lost 3; bases outside the gene matches: 10. Germline CDR1 MNHEY, CDR2 SMNVEV (reference sequence). There are 18 residues in the CDR3. The CDR3 loop reads CASSIRLAGGGLYNEQFF. CDR3 bases: TGTGCCAGCAGTATCCGACTAGCGGGAGGCGGTCTCTACAATGAGCAGTTCTTC.

V and J are TRBV6-5 and TRBJ1-5, with D hard to call. The germline gives CDR1 MNHEY, CDR2 SVGAGI. The CDR3 has 13 amino acids. The V end was cut by 4 bases, the J end by 4 bases, with 8 bases between. The CDR3 sequence: CASSSLWNQPQHF. In DNA, the CDR3 is TGTGCCAGCAGTTCGCTATGGAATCAGCCCCAGCATTTT.

This clonotype was found many times. The chain couples TRBV7-2 to TRBJ2-2; the D call may be TRBD1 or TRBD2 (5 bases each). V was clipped by 4 bases and J by 5 bases, with 17 bases between them. This CDR3 is 16 amino acids long. Germline CDR1 and CDR2: SGHTA and FQGNSA. CDR3 DNA sequence: TGTGCCAGCAGCTCTAAGTCGGGACGGAGGACCGGGGAGCTGTTTTTT. It specifies CASSSKSGRRTGELFF.

This clonotype was counted only a few times. The junction departs from germline at one end; a sequencing error may be responsible. J is TRBJ2-5 and V is TRBV7-9, with D possibly being TRBD1 (6 bases). Germline CDR1 is SEHNR and CDR2 is FQNEAQ (reference sequence). This CDR3 region has 12 residues. The CDR3 DNA sequence: TGTGCCAGCAGTTACTCAGGGGCAGATATGGACTTC. Protein sequence: CASSYSGADMDF.

This clonotype was found many times. The gene calls are TRBV7-9 and TRBJ2-3, with 8 bases aligning to TRBD2. The V gene end was trimmed by 2 bases and the J gene end by 0 bases; junction bases not matched to a gene: 1. Germline V gives CDR1 SEHNR, CDR2 FQNEAQ (reference sequence). This CDR3 has 15 amino acids. The CDR3 loop reads CASSLSSGSTDTQYF. As DNA, the CDR3 is TGTGCCAGCAGCTTATCTAGCGGGAGCACAGATACGCAGTATTTT.

J is TRBJ1-2 and V is TRBV19, with 9 nucleotides matching TRBD1. Germline V gives CDR1 LNHDA, CDR2 SQIVND (reference sequence). V lost 7 bases to trimming and J lost 0 bases; unmatched junction nucleotides: 9. This CDR3 spans 16 amino acids. The CDR3 region is CASTRDRVGTNYGYTF. The CDR3 DNA sequence: TGTGCCAGTACGAGGGACAGGGTGGGAACTAACTATGGCTACACCTTC. Variable domain in full (rest from reference TRBV19 and TRBJ1-2): DGGITQSPKYLFRKEGQNVTLSCEQNLNHDAMYWYRQDPGQGLRLIYYSQIVNDFQKGDIAEGYSVSREKKESFPLTVTSAQKNPTAFYLCASTRDRVGTNYGYTFGSGTRLTVV.

A few counts support this clonotype. The rearrangement uses TRBV27 and TRBJ2-3, with D hard to call. The germline V gene has CDR1 MNHEY and CDR2 SMNVEV (reference sequence). This CDR3 comprises 13 residues. V lost 3 bases to trimming and J lost 0 bases, with 4 bases between them. CDR3 loop: CASSFLSTDTQYF. CDR3 in DNA: TGTGCCAGCAGTTTTTTAAGCACAGATACGCAGTATTTT.

This clonotype was detected many times. The chain is built from TRBV7-9 and TRBJ2-1; the D is unclear. The CDR3 has 12 amino acids. With 8 bases removed from V and 4 bases from J, the gap between germline ends came to 9 bases. Germline CDR1 and CDR2: SEHNR and FQNEAQ (reference sequence). The CDR3 loop reads CASGVGYNEQFF. The CDR3 nucleotides read TGTGCCAGCGGGGTGGGATACAATGAGCAGTTCTTC. The entire variable domain, with the rest obtained from reference TRBV7-9 and TRBJ2-1, is as follows: DTGVSQNPRHKITKRGQNVTFRCDPISEHNRLYWYRQTLGQGPEFLTYFQNEAQLEKSRLLSDRFSAERPKGSFSTLEIQRTEQGDSAMYLCASGVGYNEQFFGPGTRLTVL.

This sequence joins TRBV11-2 and TRBJ2-2; 7 bases line up with TRBD2. This CDR3 is built from 14 residues. Losses at the gene ends were 3 bases for V and 6 bases for J; bases not matched to a gene: 4. Germline V lookup: CDR1 SGHAT, CDR2 FQNNGV. The CDR3: CASSFQGGSGELFF. CDR3 in DNA: TGTGCCAGCAGCTTCCAGGGAGGGTCCGGGGAGCTGTTTTTT.

This clonotype was seen a handful of times. V usage is TRBV7-6 and J usage is TRBJ2-1; D may be TRBD1 (5 bases). The ends were cut back, 1 base at V and 3 bases at J, with 13 bases in the middle. Germline V gene data show CDR1 as SGHVS and CDR2 as FNYEAQ. This CDR3 is 16 amino acids long. The CDR3 DNA reads as TGTGCCAGCAGCTTAGAATTTGGCAGGGTCTACAATGAGCAGTTCTTC. The encoded protein is CASSLEFGRVYNEQFF.